This TCR beta chain was retrieved from a study of radiotherapy plus CTLA-4 blockade in lung cancer. The method was immunoSEQ multiplex PCR; TCRdb's version includes in-frame clones alone and lacks a portion of them. This table has 85,000 to 95,000 clones, 82% appearing once. The length of the CDR3 is 15 residues. Germline V gene lookup returns CDR1 MGHRA and CDR2 YSYEKL. Trimming pared 1 base from V and 3 bases from J, leaving 10 bases between. This material consisted of peripheral blood, taken from a patient treated with radiotherapy plus ipilimumab. The receptor comes from a human donor with non-small cell lung cancer that progressed on radiotherapy plus ipilimumab. The chain links TRBV4-1 to TRBJ1-5; no reliable D call. Here the CDR3 reads CASSQVNTDNQPQHF. In DNA form, the CDR3 reads TGCGCCAGCAGCCAAGTTAACACAGACAATCAGCCCCAGCATTTT.